The 2 T cell receptor beta chains below come from one sample, sequenced in a study of CD8 T cells in ankylosing spondylitis. Each CDR3 protein gets one entry after TCRdb re-called the 5' RACE reads with MiXCR. The profile shows 300,000 to 350,000 distinct CDR3 sequences, about 9.9% of them singletons. The specimen sequenced was blood, either unsorted or a sorted T cell fraction (not recorded which). The source of these receptors is a female donor with ankylosing spondylitis or in good health (not recorded which).

This clonotype was recorded once. The V gene is TRBV20-1, the J gene TRBJ2-3, with 9 bases aligning to TRBD2. The trim removed 3 bases at V and 2 bases at J, leaving 18 bases unmatched. There are 19 residues in the CDR3. Germline CDR1 is DFQATT and CDR2 is SNEGSKA (reference sequence). Here the CDR3 reads CSARGGTGGRALDTDTQYF. DNA of the CDR3: TGCAGTGCTAGGGGGGGAACGGGCGGGAGGGCCCTCGACACAGATACGCAGTATTTT.

This clonotype was seen a few times. Written as DNA, the CDR3 is TGTGCCAGCAGCTTCTGGGGGGGGGGCACTGAAGCTTTCTTT. Translating it yields CASSFWGGGTEAFF. The chain couples TRBV7-2 to TRBJ1-1; TRBD1 is a possible D gene (5 bases). Trimming stripped 3 bases from V and 4 bases from J, with 12 bases between. Germline CDR1 and CDR2: SGHTA and FQGNSA. The CDR3 runs 14 residues.